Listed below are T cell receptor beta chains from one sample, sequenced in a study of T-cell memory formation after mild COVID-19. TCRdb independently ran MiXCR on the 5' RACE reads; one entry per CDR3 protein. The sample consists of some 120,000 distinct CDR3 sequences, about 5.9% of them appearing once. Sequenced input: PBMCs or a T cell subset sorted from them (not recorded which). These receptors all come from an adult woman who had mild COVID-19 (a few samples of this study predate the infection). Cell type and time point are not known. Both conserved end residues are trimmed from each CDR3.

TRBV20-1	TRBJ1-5	SALDRGLIQPQH
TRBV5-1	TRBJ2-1	ASSAGREGADEQF
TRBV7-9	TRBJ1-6	ASSLRGLNNSPLH
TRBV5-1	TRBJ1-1	ASSSNAENTEAF
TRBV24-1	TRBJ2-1	ATSDLGPGRHEQF
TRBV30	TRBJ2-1	AWSSLAGIPYNEQF
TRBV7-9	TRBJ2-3	DSSLRGNSLTRADTQY
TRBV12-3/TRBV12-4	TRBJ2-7	ASSPQDRGEQY
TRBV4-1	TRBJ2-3	ASSQVVYSTDTQY
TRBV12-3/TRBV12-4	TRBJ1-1	ASSFGRSQAF
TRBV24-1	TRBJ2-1	ATSATKGTSGRYEQF
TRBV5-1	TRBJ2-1	ASSLAASGAYNEQF
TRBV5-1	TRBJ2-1	ASTPPGVGGNEQF
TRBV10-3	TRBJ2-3	AISEPLAADTQY
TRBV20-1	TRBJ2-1	SAGEAYEQF
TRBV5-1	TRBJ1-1	ASSFTIRDRVKNTEAF
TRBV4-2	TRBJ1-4	ASRASGGNNEKLF
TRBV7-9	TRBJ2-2	ASSFPEGTSNTGELF
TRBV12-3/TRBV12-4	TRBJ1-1	ASSPTRGPLAEAF
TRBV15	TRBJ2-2	ATSRVLTGSPGELF
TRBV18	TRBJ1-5	ASSPVATEAPQH
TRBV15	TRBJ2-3	ATSRGAPQY
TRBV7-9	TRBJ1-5	ASSNQGAQQPQH
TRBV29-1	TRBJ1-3	SVALMSGNTIY
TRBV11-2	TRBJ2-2	ASSFQTGINTGELF
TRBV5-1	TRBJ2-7	ASSLDRVAYEQY
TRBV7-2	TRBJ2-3	ASSLVPSPPRSSTDTQY